A single sample is the source of the 27 T cell receptor beta chains below, sequenced in a study of T cells in Graves' hyperthyroidism and ophthalmopathy. Amplification yielded TCR beta CDR3 regions, with RNA transcripts as the source. Primed by the HTBI set, a first-round RT-PCR was run on the TCR CDR3. Using its own MiXCR run on the multiplex PCR reads, TCRdb lists one record per CDR3 protein. The sample contains 250,000 or so distinct CDR3 sequences, nearly 15% of which appear only once. Sequences were obtained from blood. These receptor sequences come from a woman between 45 and 60 years old with Graves' hyperthyroidism that later progressed to Graves' ophthalmopathy.

This clonotype was counted at least ten times. This CDR3 is CATSRTGTNEKLFF. CDR3 sequence (DNA): TGTGCCACCAGCAGGACAGGGACGAATGAAAAACTGTTTTTT. This sequence joins TRBV15 and TRBJ1-4; 7 nucleotides align to TRBD1. Germline V lookup: CDR1 LNHNV, CDR2 YYDKDF (reference sequence). The CDR3 consists of 14 residues. The V segment lost 3 bases and the J segment 5 bases; nucleotides outside the gene matches: 3.

This clonotype was seen many times. The V gene is TRBV28, the J gene TRBJ1-2; TRBD1 matches 9 bases. The CDR3 length is 13 residues. Germline V lookup: CDR1 MDHEN, CDR2 SYDVKM. V shed 8 bases and J 1 base; nucleotides not matched to a gene: 2. The CDR3 reads CASQGQGNYGYTF. The CDR3 DNA sequence: TGTGCCAGCCAGGGACAGGGTAACTATGGCTACACCTTC.

This clonotype was seen many times. This chain links TRBV7-2 with TRBJ2-5; maybe TRBD2 (8 bases). The CDR3 spans 15 residues. Germline-derived CDR1 and CDR2 are SGHTA and FQGNSA. Between the trimmed V and J ends, which lost 1 base and 5 bases, there was a span of 14 bases. The CDR3: CASSLGGGGGETQYF. CDR3 DNA sequence: TGTGCCAGCAGCTTAGGAGGGGGCGGGGGGGAGACCCAGTACTTC.

This clonotype was seen ten or more times. This sequence joins TRBV12-3 or TRBV12-4 and TRBJ2-6, with D perhaps given as TRBD1 or TRBD2 (5 bases each). Trimming stripped 6 bases from V and 0 bases from J, with 21 bases between. This CDR3 spans 19 amino acids. Here the CDR3 reads CASSPPQLLGDSGANVLTF. In DNA form, the CDR3 reads TGTGCCAGCAGCCCCCCCCAGTTATTGGGGGACTCTGGGGCCAACGTCCTGACTTTC.

This clonotype was detected many times. The chain is built from TRBV5-4 and TRBJ1-3; D gene uncertain. Germline CDR1 reads SGHNT; CDR2 reads YYREEE (reference sequence). The CDR3 is made up of 18 amino acids. Deletions cut 5 bases from V and 0 bases from J, with 21 bases between. The CDR3 sequence: CASSTISRLGPSGNTIYF. The CDR3 DNA is TGTGCCAGCAGTACCATCTCTAGATTGGGCCCCTCTGGAAACACCATATATTTT.

This clonotype has ten or more counts. The chain has TRBV6-5 and TRBJ2-1; TRBD2 aligns across 8 bases. This CDR3 contains 15 residues. Germline lookup yields CDR1 MNHEY and CDR2 SVGAGI. Trimming cost V 1 base and J 8 bases; bases outside gene matches: 7. The CDR3 nucleotides are TGTGCCAGCAGTTACTGGCGGGAGGTCGAACATGAGCAGTTCTTC. Protein product: CASSYWREVEHEQFF.

There are many counts of this clonotype. V gene TRBV3-1 combines with J gene TRBJ1-2; no clear D gene. Trimming removed 0 bases at V and 7 bases at J, with 9 bases between. Germline V gene sequence: CDR1 LGHDT, CDR2 YNNKEL (reference sequence). This CDR3 is 13 amino acids long. The CDR3 spells CASSQDNSPGYTF. As DNA, the CDR3 is TGTGCCAGCAGCCAAGATAACAGCCCTGGCTACACCTTC.

This clonotype was seen a handful of times. V and J are TRBV19 and TRBJ2-7; 14 nucleotides match TRBD2. The germline gives CDR1 LNHDA, CDR2 SQIVND (reference sequence). The ends lost 8 bases at V and 3 bases at J; junction bases unmatched: 6. The CDR3 covers 15 residues. CDR3: CASRGLAGGNYEQYF. The CDR3 DNA is TGTGCCAGTCGTGGACTAGCGGGAGGAAACTACGAGCAGTACTTC.

This clonotype has ten or more counts. The gene calls are TRBV2 and TRBJ2-3; TRBD2 agrees at 11 bases. Germline CDR1 is SNHLY and CDR2 is FYNNEI. This CDR3 is 16 amino acids long. Trimming at V came to 6 bases and at J to 5 bases, leaving 10 bases not matched to a gene. CDR3 region: CASRDGTSGRGDTQYF. The CDR3 DNA reads TGTGCCAGCAGGGATGGGACTAGCGGTAGGGGAGATACGCAGTATTTT.

This chain links TRBV6-1 with TRBJ2-7; tentatively, D is TRBD2 (6 bases). Trimming removed 5 bases from V and 6 bases from J, with 14 bases in between. Per germline, CDR1 MNHNS and CDR2 SASEGT. This CDR3 region has 13 residues. The chain's CDR3 is CASSPQWGGEQYF. CDR3 DNA sequence: TGTGCCAGCAGTCCGCAATGGGGAGGCGAGCAGTACTTC.

Ten or more counts support this clonotype. The chain links TRBV12-3 or TRBV12-4 to TRBJ2-2, with 9 bases fitting TRBD1. With 5 bases clipped from V and 7 bases from J, the junction kept 11 bases outside the gene matches. This CDR3 comprises 16 residues. The CDR3, as DNA: TGTGCCAGCAGTACCAAGACAGGGGGTCACTACGGGGAGCTGTTTTTT. Amino acid sequence: CASSTKTGGHYGELFF.

This chain links TRBV5-1 with TRBJ2-1, with 7 bases fitting TRBD1. The CDR3 runs 14 residues. The germline V gene encodes CDR1 SGHRS and CDR2 YFSETQ. The V gene end was trimmed by 5 bases and the J gene end by 4 bases; junction bases not matched to a gene: 6. DNA of the CDR3: TGCGCCAGCAGTGCCGGACAGGAATACAATGAGCAGTTCTTC. The encoded protein is CASSAGQEYNEQFF.

This clonotype was seen many times. The chain combines TRBV3-1 with TRBJ1-1; unclear D gene. The germline V gene has CDR1 LGHDT and CDR2 YNNKEL (reference sequence). This CDR3 has 13 amino acids. Trimming stripped 2 bases from V and 2 bases from J, with 6 bases between. CDR3 in amino acids: CASSQRSNTEAFF. The CDR3 DNA sequence: TGTGCCAGCAGCCAAAGGTCCAACACTGAAGCTTTCTTT. Using reference TRBV3-1 and TRBJ1-1 for the parts outside the CDR3, the full variable domain is DTAVSQTPKYLVTQMGNDKSIKCEQNLGHDTMYWYKQDSKKFLKIMFSYNNKELIINETVPNRFSPKSPDKAHLNLHINSLELGDSAVYFCASSQRSNTEAFFGQGTRLTVV.

This clonotype came up many times. The chain links TRBV7-8 to TRBJ2-3; 8 bases fit TRBD2. J lost 1 base, V lost 4 bases, and 7 bases had no gene match. This CDR3 contains 16 residues. Germline V CDR1 and CDR2: SGHVS, FQNEAQ. CDR3 in amino acids: CASSSFSGTGTDTQYF. Written as DNA, the CDR3 is TGTGCCAGCAGCTCCTTTAGCGGGACGGGCACAGATACGCAGTATTTT.

This clonotype was detected ten times or more. This CDR3 reads CASDSSYEQYF. CDR3 sequence (DNA): TGTGCTTCGGACAGCTCCTACGAGCAGTACTTC. The genes are TRBV30 and TRBJ2-7; TRBD1 is a possible D gene (6 bases). Per germline, CDR1 GTSNPN and CDR2 SVGIG (reference sequence). This CDR3 has 11 amino acids.

The J gene is TRBJ1-3, the V gene TRBV5-6, with 8 bases identical to TRBD1. The CDR3 is 16 amino acids. With 4 bases clipped from V and 2 bases from J, the junction kept 8 bases outside the gene matches. Germline V gene data show CDR1 as SGHDT and CDR2 as YYEEEE. The CDR3 DNA sequence: TGTGCCAGCAGCCTATCGCCGACAGGGGCTGGAAACACCATATATTTT. This encodes CASSLSPTGAGNTIYF. The full variable domain, in which reference TRBV5-6 and TRBJ1-3 provide the parts outside the CDR3, is DAGVTQSPTHLIKTRGQQVTLRCSPKSGHDTVSWYQQALGQGPQFIFQYYEEEERQRGNFPDRFSGHQFPNYSSELNVNALLLGDSALYLCASSLSPTGAGNTIYFGEGSWLTVV.

This clonotype was recorded at least ten times. V usage is TRBV20-1 and J usage is TRBJ1-2; D remains ambiguous. The CDR3 has 13 amino acids. V was clipped by 5 bases and J by 0 bases, with 10 bases between them. In germline, CDR1 is DFQATT, CDR2 SNEGSKA (reference sequence). The CDR3 spells CSAYNVANYGYTF. For the CDR3, the DNA is TGCAGTGCTTACAATGTGGCTAACTATGGCTACACCTTC.

This clonotype occurred many times. The chain carries TRBV20-1 and TRBJ2-1; TRBD2 matches at 8 bases. The CDR3 sequence is 16 residues long. The V and J ends lost 2 bases and 9 bases, in that order; junction bases with no gene match: 15. Per the germline V gene, CDR1 is DFQATT and CDR2 is SNEGSKA (reference sequence). DNA for the CDR3: TGCAGTGCTAGAATAGCCGCAGGCGGGAGGCCCGGTGAGCAGTTCTTC. Protein product: CSARIAAGGRPGEQFF.

This clonotype was detected ten times or more. The chain recombines TRBV27 with TRBJ2-7; 7 bases are a match to TRBD1. CDR1 and CDR2 (germline): MNHEY, SMNVEV (reference sequence). The CDR3 covers 15 residues. V lost 5 bases, J lost 5 bases, and 12 bases stayed unmatched. DNA for the CDR3: TGTGCCAGCAGTCCTCCATGGCAGGGGGTTAACGAGCAGTACTTC. This sequence encodes CASSPPWQGVNEQYF.

The sample holds many counts of this clonotype. The chain has TRBV28 and TRBJ1-5; D uncertain. Deletions cut 0 bases from V and 2 bases from J, with 5 bases between. The CDR3 is 14 residues long. In germline, CDR1 is MDHEN, CDR2 SYDVKM. The CDR3 DNA reads as TGTGCCAGCAGTTTATGGGTCCGCAATCAGCCCCAGCATTTT. Its protein product is CASSLWVRNQPQHF. Based on the CDR3 plus reference TRBV28 and TRBJ1-5, the full variable domain is DVKVTQSSRYLVKRTGEKVFLECVQDMDHENMFWYRQDPGLGLRLIYFSYDVKMKEKGDIPEGYSVSREKKERFSLILESASTNQTSMYLCASSLWVRNQPQHFGDGTRLSIL.

This rearrangement joins TRBV27 to TRBJ2-3, with TRBD2 matching 7 bases. With V trimmed by 4 bases and J by 1 base, 8 bases remained unmatched. CDR3 length equals 16 residues. Germline V CDR1 and CDR2: MNHEY, SMNVEV (reference sequence). The CDR3 spells CASSWGGRTGTDTQYF. The CDR3 region has the DNA TGTGCCAGCAGTTGGGGGGGGAGGACTGGCACAGATACGCAGTATTTT.

This clonotype occurred many times. The chain combines TRBV30 with TRBJ2-3; TRBD2 aligns across 8 bases. J gave up 1 base and V 0 bases, and 3 bases lay outside the gene matches. The V gene's germline CDR1 is GTSNPN and CDR2 SVGIG (reference sequence). The CDR3 runs to 15 residues. The CDR3 sequence is CAWSVAGAGTDTQYF. The CDR3 nucleotides are TGTGCCTGGAGTGTAGCGGGAGCCGGCACAGATACGCAGTATTTT.

The table lists this clonotype with many counts. The CDR3 here is CATSELTTDTQYF. The CDR3 DNA follows: TGTGCCACCAGTGAGCTTACTACAGATACGCAGTATTTT. V is TRBV24-1 and J is TRBJ2-3; D ambiguous. This CDR3 region has 13 residues. Looked up from germline, CDR1 is KGHDR and CDR2 is SFDVKD. Trimming left V 4 bases short and J 3 bases short, with 7 bases between.

About this clonotype itself: This clone may be a read error of a much larger clone one base away. CDR3 region: CASSPAPRAGVASLYDEQFF. The DNA for the CDR3 is TGCGCCAGCAGCCCCGCCCCTCGAGCGGGAGTGGCGTCTTTATACGATGAGCAGTTCTTC. The V and J genes are TRBV5-1 and TRBJ2-1; 8 bases agree with TRBD2. CDR1 is SGHRS and CDR2 is YFSETQ in the germline V gene. This CDR3 comprises 20 residues. Trimming took 4 bases from V and 8 from J; bases not matched to a gene: 26.

The chain recombines TRBV20-1 with TRBJ2-7, with 9 bases identical to TRBD1. Germline V lookup: CDR1 DFQATT, CDR2 SNEGSKA (reference sequence). The CDR3 contains 14 residues. The J segment lost 3 bases and the V segment lost 6 bases, leaving 9 bases of the junction unmatched. CDR3 residues: CSAQGDREFYEQYF. CDR3 bases: TGCAGTGCACAGGGGGACAGGGAATTCTACGAGCAGTACTTC.

This clonotype was seen ten or more times. V is TRBV12-3 or TRBV12-4 and J is TRBJ2-1; D is perhaps TRBD2 (6 bases). V was shortened by 3 bases and J by 0 bases, with 9 bases between the two germline ends. This CDR3 has 15 residues. This chain's CDR3 is CASSFSSGSYNEQFF. The CDR3 coding sequence is TGTGCCAGCAGTTTTAGTAGCGGCTCCTACAATGAGCAGTTCTTC.

In its sample, this clonotype was seen many times. The chain couples TRBV20-1 to TRBJ2-1; 7 nucleotides agree with TRBD2. CDR1 and CDR2 (germline): DFQATT, SNEGSKA (reference sequence). The V segment lost 0 bases and the J segment 8 bases; nucleotides outside the gene matches: 16. This CDR3 is built from 17 residues. This chain's CDR3 is CSARDPLRLAAGYEQFF. CDR3 sequence (DNA): TGCAGTGCTAGAGATCCATTGAGGCTAGCGGCGGGGTATGAGCAGTTCTTC.